The clone carrying this T cell receptor beta chain was seen a single time. What it binds is unknown. Germline and junction disagree at one end, which may indicate a read error. This specimen belongs to a study of T cell repertoires in cytomegalovirus infection. Turning to the study itself: Signatures in public TCR beta sequences pointed to both CMV infection and matching HLA type.

Study results and limitations: CMV-specific TCR beta clonotypes restricted by HLA-C were the ones dominating the ex vivo response. Carriers of CMV plus the relevant HLA were identified by cumulative public TCR beta family frequency.

TCRdb fed the reads into MiXCR, producing one record per CDR3 protein. The sample holds over 90,000 distinct CDR3 sequences, about 15% seen once. The CDR3 extends over 15 amino acids. The chain uses TRBV5-3 and TRBJ1-1, with 7 bases lining up with TRBD1. TRBV5-3 is assigned to the ORF class and has an uncertain function. The TCR was taken from a human donor in good health (CMV status not recorded). Some clones in this sample may be carry-over from other donors' samples. The sample consisted of PBMCs. CDR3 loop: CASSLGDSRPTEAFF. The CDR3 nucleotides are TGTGCCAGCAGCTTGGGGGACAGCAGGCCCACTGAAGCTTTCTTT.